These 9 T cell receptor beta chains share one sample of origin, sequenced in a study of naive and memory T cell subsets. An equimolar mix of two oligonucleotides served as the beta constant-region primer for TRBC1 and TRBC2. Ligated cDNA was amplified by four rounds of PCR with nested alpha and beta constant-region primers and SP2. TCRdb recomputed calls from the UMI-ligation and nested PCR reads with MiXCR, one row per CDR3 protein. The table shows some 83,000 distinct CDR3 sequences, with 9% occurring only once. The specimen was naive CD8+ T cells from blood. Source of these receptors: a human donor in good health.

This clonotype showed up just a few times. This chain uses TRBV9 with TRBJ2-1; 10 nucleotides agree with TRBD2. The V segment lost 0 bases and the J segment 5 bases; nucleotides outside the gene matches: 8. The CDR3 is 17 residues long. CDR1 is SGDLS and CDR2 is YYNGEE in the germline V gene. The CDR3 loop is CASSVDPPGLADNEQFF. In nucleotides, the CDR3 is TGTGCCAGCAGCGTAGACCCCCCCGGACTAGCGGACAATGAGCAGTTCTTC.

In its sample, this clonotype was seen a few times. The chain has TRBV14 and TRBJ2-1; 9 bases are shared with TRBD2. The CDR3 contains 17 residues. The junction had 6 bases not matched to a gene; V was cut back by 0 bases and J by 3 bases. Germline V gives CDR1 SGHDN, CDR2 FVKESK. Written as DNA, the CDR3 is TGTGCCAGCAGCCAAGATAGGCGGGAGGGCCTCTACAATGAGCAGTTCTTC. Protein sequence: CASSQDRREGLYNEQFF.

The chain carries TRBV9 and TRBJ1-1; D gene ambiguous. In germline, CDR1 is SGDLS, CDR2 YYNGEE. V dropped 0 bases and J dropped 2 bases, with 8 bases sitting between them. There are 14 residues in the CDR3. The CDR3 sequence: CASSVGSGNTEAFF. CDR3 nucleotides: TGTGCCAGCAGCGTAGGGTCGGGTAACACTGAAGCTTTCTTT.

CDR3 nucleotides: TGCAGCGTCTTAGGGGGTCTGAACACTGAAGCTTTCTTT. Its translation: CSVLGGLNTEAFF. J is TRBJ1-1 and V is TRBV29-1, with D tentatively TRBD1 (6 bases). Looked up from germline, CDR1 is SQVTM and CDR2 is ANQGSEA. The CDR3 has 13 amino acids. Trimming left V 6 bases short and J 0 bases short, with 11 bases between.

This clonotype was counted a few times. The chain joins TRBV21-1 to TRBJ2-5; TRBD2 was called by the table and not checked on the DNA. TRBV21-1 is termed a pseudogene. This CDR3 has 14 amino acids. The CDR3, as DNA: TGTGCCAGCAGCAAGCTAACCAGCGGTGAGACCCAGTACTTC. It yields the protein CASSKLTSGETQYF.

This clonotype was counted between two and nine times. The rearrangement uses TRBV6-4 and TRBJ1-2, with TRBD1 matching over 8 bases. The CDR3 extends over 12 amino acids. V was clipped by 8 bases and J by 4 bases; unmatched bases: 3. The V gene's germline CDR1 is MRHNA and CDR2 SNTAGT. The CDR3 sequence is CASYTGGYGYTF. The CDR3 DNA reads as TGTGCCAGCTATACAGGGGGCTATGGCTACACCTTC.

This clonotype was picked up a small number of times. The CDR3 loop is CASGDVDYGYTF. The CDR3 region has the DNA TGTGCCAGCGGGGACGTAGACTATGGCTACACCTTC. The chain recombines TRBV2 with TRBJ1-2; D may be TRBD1 (5 bases). The length of the CDR3 is 12 residues. The germline gives CDR1 SNHLY, CDR2 FYNNEI. V was pared by 8 bases and J by 3 bases, with 10 bases between.

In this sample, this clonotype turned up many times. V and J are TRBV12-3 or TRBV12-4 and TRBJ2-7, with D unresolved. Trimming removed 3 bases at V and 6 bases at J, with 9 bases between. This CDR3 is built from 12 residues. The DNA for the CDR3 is TGTGCCAGCAGTTTTACCGTCGCCGAGCAGTACTTC. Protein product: CASSFTVAEQYF.

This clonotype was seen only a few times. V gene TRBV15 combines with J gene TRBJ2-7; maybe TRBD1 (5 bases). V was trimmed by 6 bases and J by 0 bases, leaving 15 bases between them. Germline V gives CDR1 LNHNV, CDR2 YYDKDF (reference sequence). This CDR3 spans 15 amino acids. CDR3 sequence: CATSLHSDSSYEQYF. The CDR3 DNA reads TGTGCCACCAGTTTACACAGCGACAGCTCCTACGAGCAGTACTTC.